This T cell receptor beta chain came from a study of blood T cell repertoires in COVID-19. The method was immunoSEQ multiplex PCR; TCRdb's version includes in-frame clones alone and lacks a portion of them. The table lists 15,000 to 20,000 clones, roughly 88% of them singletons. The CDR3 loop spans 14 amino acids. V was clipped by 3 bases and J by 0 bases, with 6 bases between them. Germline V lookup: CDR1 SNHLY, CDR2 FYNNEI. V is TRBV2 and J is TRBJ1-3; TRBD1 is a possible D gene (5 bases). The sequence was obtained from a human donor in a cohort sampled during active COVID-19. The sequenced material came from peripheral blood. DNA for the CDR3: TGTGCCAGCAGTGAGGGGGGCTCTGGAAACACCATATATTTT. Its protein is CASSEGGSGNTIYF.